This T cell receptor (beta chain) was observed in a study of identical twins. In TCRdb, the 5' RACE reads were re-called with MiXCR into one record per CDR3 protein. The sample lists around 670,000 distinct CDR3 sequences; 5.5% to 6.5% were seen once. The V and J ends lost 7 bases and 7 bases respectively, with 13 bases between them. The germline V gene has CDR1 DFQATT and CDR2 SNEGSKA (reference sequence). CDR3 size: 11 residues. This clonotype was found many times. The specimen sequenced was naive T cells sorted from blood. The chain recombines TRBV20-1 with TRBJ1-1; a possible D gene is TRBD1 (6 bases). This TCR derives from a man younger than 30 in good health. The CDR3 coding sequence is TGCAGTGGGCAGGGGCATAATGAAGCTTTCTTT. Translated, it gives CSGQGHNEAFF.